This T cell receptor beta chain was sequenced for a study of shared clonotypes between healthy human individuals. General observations from the study: Between several donors, naive CD4 clonotypes were shared at a level of about 5%.

Repertoires were generated with immunoSEQ multiplex PCR, while TCRdb's copy carries only in-frame clones and drops some. Among about 340,000 clones listed, around 67% were seen once. Turning to this clone: Its matching antigen is unknown.

Germline V lookup: CDR1 ENHRY, CDR2 SYGVKD. The CDR3 loop spans 16 amino acids. V lost 4 bases and J 2 bases, leaving 18 bases between the germline ends. Every contributor of samples was a Caucasian grown-up residing in Nashville, Tennessee. CD4+ cells were split into CD45RA+ naive and CD45RA-negative memory subsets. The sample consisted of memory CD4+ T cells sorted from blood. Regarding subset: CD45RA-negative fraction. The receptor comes from a man aged 25-40 years in good health. The chain uses TRBV10-3 and TRBJ2-7; possibly TRBD1 or TRBD2 for D (6 bases each). CDR3 residues: CAISVISTGRPYEQYF. The CDR3 DNA follows: TGTGCCATCAGTGTAATAAGTACAGGGAGGCCCTACGAGCAGTACTTC.